The present entry profiles one T cell receptor (beta chain) with its context. Its specificity is unknown. The sample is drawn from a study of T cells after yellow fever vaccination. Study-level points and caveats: The study found a weaker secondary response that peaked faster, day 5 versus 15.

CDR1 is MDHEN, CDR2 SYDVKM, per germline. V lost 4 bases, J lost 5 bases, and 5 bases stayed unmatched. This CDR3 region has 14 residues. Each CDR3 protein gets one entry after TCRdb re-called the 5' RACE reads with MiXCR. Altogether 250,000 to 350,000 distinct CDR3 sequences are present, around 6.8% being singletons, with the ten largest covering roughly a sixth. This chain connects TRBV28 to TRBJ1-2; 9 bases align to TRBD1. This material consisted of PBMCs, taken approximately 47 days after the first yellow fever vaccination. This sequence originates from a man in his late teens or twenties who received the YFV17D yellow fever vaccine. The CDR3 sequence is CASSSGGQGYGYTF. The CDR3 nucleotides are TGTGCCAGCAGTTCCGGCGGACAGGGGTATGGCTACACCTTC.